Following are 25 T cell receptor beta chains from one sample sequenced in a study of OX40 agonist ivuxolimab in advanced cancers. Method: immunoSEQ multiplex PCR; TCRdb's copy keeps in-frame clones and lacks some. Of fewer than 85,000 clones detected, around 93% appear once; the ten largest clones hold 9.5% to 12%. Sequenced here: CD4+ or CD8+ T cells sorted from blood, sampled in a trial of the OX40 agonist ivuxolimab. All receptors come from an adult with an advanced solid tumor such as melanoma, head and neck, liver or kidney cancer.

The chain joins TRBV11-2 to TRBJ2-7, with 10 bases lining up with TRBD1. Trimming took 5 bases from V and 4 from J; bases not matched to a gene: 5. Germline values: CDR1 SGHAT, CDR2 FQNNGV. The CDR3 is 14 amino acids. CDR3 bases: TGTGCCAGCAGCACTGGGACAGGGGCGTACGAGCAGTACTTC. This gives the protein CASSTGTGAYEQYF.

CDR3 residues: CASSPDKTNTGELFF. The CDR3 DNA is TGTGCCAGCAGCCCGGACAAGACGAACACCGGGGAGCTGTTTTTT. This chain connects TRBV5-6 to TRBJ2-2; D is possibly TRBD1 (5 bases). V was pared by 4 bases and J by 0 bases, with 10 bases between. Germline V gene data show CDR1 as SGHDT and CDR2 as YYEEEE. The CDR3 length is 15 residues.

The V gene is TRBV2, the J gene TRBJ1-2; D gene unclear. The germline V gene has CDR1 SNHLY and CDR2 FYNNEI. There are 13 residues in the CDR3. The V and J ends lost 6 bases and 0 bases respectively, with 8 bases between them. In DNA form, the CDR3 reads TGTGCCAGCAGGTGGCAGGCTAACTATGGCTACACCTTC. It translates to CASRWQANYGYTF. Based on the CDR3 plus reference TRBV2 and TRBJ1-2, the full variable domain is EPEVTQTPSHQVTQMGQEVILRCVPISNHLYFYWYRQILGQKVEFLVSFYNNEISEKSEIFDDQFSVERPDGSNFTLKIRSTKLEDSAMYFCASRWQANYGYTFGSGTRLTVV.

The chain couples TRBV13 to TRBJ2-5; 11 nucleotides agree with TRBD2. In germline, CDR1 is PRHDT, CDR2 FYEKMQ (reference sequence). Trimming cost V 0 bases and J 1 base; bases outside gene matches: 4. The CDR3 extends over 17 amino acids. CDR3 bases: TGTGCCAGCAGCTTAGGCTTTAGCGGGGGGGGCCAAGAGACCCAGTACTTC. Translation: CASSLGFSGGGQETQYF.

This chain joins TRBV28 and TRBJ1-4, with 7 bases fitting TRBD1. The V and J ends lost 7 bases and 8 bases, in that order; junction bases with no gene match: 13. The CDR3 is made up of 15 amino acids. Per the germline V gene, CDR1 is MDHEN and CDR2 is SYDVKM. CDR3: CASTLRRDSEEKLFF. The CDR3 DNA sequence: TGTGCCAGCACCCTGAGACGGGACAGCGAGGAAAAACTGTTTTTT.

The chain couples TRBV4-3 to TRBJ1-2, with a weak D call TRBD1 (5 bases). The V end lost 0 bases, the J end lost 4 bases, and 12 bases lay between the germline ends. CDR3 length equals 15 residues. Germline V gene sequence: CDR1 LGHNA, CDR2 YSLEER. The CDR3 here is CASSQDRQGPYGYTF. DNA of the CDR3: TGCGCCAGCAGCCAAGATCGGCAGGGTCCCTATGGCTACACCTTC.

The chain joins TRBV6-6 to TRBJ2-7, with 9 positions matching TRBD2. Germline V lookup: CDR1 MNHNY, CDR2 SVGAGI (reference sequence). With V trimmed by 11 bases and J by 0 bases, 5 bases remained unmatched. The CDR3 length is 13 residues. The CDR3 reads CAHAGGSSYEQYF. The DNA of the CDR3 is TGTGCCCACGCGGGGGGGAGCTCCTACGAGCAGTACTTC.

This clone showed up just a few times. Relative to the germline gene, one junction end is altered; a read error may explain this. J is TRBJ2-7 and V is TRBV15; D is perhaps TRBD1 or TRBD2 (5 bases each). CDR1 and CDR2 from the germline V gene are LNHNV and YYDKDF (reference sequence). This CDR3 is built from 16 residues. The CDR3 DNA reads TGTGCCACCAGGAGAGGGAGAGAGGGGAGCTTTTACGAGCAGTACTTC. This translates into CATRRGREGSFYEQYF.

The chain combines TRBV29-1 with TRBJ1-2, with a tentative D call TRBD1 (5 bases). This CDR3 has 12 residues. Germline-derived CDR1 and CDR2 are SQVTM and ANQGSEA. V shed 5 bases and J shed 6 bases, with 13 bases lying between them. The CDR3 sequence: CSVPDSSNGYTF. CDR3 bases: TGCAGCGTTCCCGACAGTTCGAATGGCTACACCTTC. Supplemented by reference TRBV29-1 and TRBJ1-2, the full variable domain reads SAVISQKPSRDICQRGTSLTIQCQVDSQVTMMFWYRQQPGQSLTLIATANQGSEATYESGFVIDKFPISRPNLTFSTLTVSNMSPEDSSIYLCSVPDSSNGYTFGSGTRLTVV.

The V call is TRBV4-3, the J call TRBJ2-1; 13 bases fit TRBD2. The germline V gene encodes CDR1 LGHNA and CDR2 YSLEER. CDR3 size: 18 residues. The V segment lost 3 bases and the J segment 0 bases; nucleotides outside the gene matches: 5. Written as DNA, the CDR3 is TGCGCCAGCAGCCAGGGACTAGCGGGGTCTAGCTCCTACAATGAGCAGTTCTTC. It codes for CASSQGLAGSSSYNEQFF.

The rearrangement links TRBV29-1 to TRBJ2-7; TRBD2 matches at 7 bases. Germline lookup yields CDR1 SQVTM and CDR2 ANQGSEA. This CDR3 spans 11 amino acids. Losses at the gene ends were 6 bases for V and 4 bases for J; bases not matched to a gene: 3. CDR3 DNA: TGCAGCGTCCACGGGGGGTACGAGCAGTACTTC. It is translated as CSVHGGYEQYF.

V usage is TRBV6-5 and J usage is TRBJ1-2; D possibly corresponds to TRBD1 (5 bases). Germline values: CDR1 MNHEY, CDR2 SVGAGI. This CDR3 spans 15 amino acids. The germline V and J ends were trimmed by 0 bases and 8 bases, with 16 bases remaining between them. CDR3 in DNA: TGTGCCAGCAGTTACTCGATGGGAGGACACAGGGGCTACACCTTC. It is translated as CASSYSMGGHRGYTF.

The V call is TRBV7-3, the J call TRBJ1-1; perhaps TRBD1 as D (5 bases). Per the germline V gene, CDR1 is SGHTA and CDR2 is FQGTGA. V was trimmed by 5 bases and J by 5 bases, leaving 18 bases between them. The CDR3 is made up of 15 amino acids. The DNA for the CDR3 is TGTGCCAGCAGCGCCCGGGGGGGTGAACTGACTGAAGCTTTCTTT. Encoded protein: CASSARGGELTEAFF.

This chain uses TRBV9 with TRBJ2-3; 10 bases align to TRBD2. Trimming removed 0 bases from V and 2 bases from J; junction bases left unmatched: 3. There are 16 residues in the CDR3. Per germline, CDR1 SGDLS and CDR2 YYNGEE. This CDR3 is CASSVASGGLTDTQYF. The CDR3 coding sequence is TGTGCCAGCAGCGTAGCTAGCGGGGGACTCACAGATACGCAGTATTTT.

The CDR3 sequence is CASSLGFSGARSYEQYF. In DNA form, the CDR3 reads TGTGCCAGCAGCTTGGGTTTTAGCGGGGCCCGATCCTACGAGCAGTACTTC. The chain carries TRBV5-6 and TRBJ2-7; 8 nucleotides align to TRBD2. V lost 0 bases and J lost 1; bases outside the gene matches: 9. Germline values: CDR1 SGHDT, CDR2 YYEEEE. This CDR3 region has 17 residues. The complete variable domain, with remaining parts taken from reference TRBV5-6 and TRBJ2-7, reads DAGVTQSPTHLIKTRGQQVTLRCSPKSGHDTVSWYQQALGQGPQFIFQYYEEEERQRGNFPDRFSGHQFPNYSSELNVNALLLGDSALYLCASSLGFSGARSYEQYFGPGTRLTVT.

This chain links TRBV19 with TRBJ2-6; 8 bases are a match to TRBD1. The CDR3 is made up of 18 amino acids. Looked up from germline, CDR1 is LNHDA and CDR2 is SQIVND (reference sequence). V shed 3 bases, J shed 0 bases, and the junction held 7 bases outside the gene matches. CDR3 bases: TGTGCCAGTAGTATGGACAGGGAAAGGGTCTCTGGGGCCAACGTCCTGACTTTC. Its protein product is CASSMDRERVSGANVLTF.

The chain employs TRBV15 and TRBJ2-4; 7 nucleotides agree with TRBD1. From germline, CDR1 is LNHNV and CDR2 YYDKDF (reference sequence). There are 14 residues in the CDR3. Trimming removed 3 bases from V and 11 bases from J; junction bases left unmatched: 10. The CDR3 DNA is TGTGCCACCAGCAGTGTCCGGACAGGACGGTTTCAGTACTTC. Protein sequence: CATSSVRTGRFQYF.

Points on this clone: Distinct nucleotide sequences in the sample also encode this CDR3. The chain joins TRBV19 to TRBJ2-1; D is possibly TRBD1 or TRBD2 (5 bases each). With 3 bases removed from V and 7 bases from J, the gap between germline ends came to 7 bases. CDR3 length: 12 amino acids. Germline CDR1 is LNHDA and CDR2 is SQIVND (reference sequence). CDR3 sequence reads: CASSIWGNEQFF. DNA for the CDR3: TGTGCCAGTAGTATCTGGGGGAATGAGCAGTTCTTC.

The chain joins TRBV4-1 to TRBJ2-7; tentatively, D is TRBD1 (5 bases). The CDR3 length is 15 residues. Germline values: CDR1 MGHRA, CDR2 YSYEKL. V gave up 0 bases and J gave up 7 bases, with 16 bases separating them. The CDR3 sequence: CASSQDPGPREEQYF. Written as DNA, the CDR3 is TGCGCCAGCAGCCAAGATCCAGGGCCGCGTGAGGAGCAGTACTTC.

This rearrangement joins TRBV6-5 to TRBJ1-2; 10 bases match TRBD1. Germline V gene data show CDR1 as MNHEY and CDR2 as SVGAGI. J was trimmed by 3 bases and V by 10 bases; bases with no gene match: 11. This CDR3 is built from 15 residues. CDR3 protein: CATQGQGERDYGYTF. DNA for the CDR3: TGTGCCACCCAAGGACAGGGGGAGAGGGACTATGGCTACACCTTC.

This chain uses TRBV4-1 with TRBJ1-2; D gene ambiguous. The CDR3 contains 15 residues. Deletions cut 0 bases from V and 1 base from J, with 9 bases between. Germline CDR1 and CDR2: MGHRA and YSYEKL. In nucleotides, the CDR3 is TGCGCCAGCAGCCAAGACCGCCAGATTAACTATGGCTACACCTTC. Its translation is CASSQDRQINYGYTF.

CDR3 sequence (DNA): TGTGCCAGTAGTTTGGTGGGGGGGTTGGGAGATACGCAGTATTTT. This translates into CASSLVGGLGDTQYF. The chain combines TRBV19 with TRBJ2-3; 7 bases agree with TRBD2. V was clipped by 5 bases and J by 5 bases; unmatched bases: 10. The CDR3 runs to 15 residues. CDR1 is LNHDA and CDR2 is SQIVND in the germline V gene (reference sequence).

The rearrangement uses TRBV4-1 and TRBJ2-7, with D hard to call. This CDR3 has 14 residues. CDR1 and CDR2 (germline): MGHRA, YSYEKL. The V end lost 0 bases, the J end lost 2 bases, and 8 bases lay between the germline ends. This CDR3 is CASSQDRGAYEQYF. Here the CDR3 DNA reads TGCGCCAGCAGCCAAGATCGCGGTGCCTACGAGCAGTACTTC.

The CDR3: CASGLFDQIAFF. The DNA for the CDR3 is TGTGCTAGTGGTTTATTTGACCAAATAGCTTTCTTT. This chain links TRBV12-5 with TRBJ1-1; D not resolved. From germline, CDR1 is LGHNT and CDR2 FRNRAP. With 3 bases removed from V and 10 bases from J, the gap between germline ends came to 12 bases. This CDR3 spans 12 amino acids.

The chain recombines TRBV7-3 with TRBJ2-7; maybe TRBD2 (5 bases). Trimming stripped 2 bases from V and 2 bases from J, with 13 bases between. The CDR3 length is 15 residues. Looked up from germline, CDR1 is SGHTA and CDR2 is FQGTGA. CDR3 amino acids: CASSLLEGAAYEQYF. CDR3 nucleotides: TGTGCCAGCAGCTTATTAGAGGGCGCGGCCTACGAGCAGTACTTC.